This TCR beta chain was recovered during a study of Ad26.COV2.S vaccination and SARS-CoV-2 variants. Assay: immunoSEQ multiplex PCR; the TCRdb copy retains only in-frame clones and omits some. The repertoire has about 350,000 clones, 80% to 90% of them found once; the top ten carry roughly 3.5%. Treatment noted: some 19 received Ad26.COV2.S at low or high dose, single or two shots; roughly five received placebo; per-sample allocation not given. Samples came from day 63 after the first vaccine or placebo injection. The length of the CDR3 is 14 residues. V gave up 3 bases and J gave up 7 bases, with 16 bases separating them. From germline, CDR1 is MNHNS and CDR2 SASEGT. This clone was recorded a few times.

The sample was peripheral blood, taken in a trial of Ad26.COV2.S vaccine versus placebo. The sequence was collected from a person between 18 and 60 years old who received the Ad26.COV2.S COVID-19 vaccine or a placebo. This sequence joins TRBV6-1 and TRBJ2-7; D possibly corresponds to TRBD2 (6 bases). CDR3 loop: CASSDLVAVGEQYF. The CDR3 DNA follows: TGTGCCAGCAGTGACCTAGTAGCGGTGGGTGAGCAGTACTTC.